These T cell receptor beta chains were read from a single sample in a study of CD8+ T cells in alopecia areata. Some clones are missing from TCRdb's copy, which holds only in-frame ones; the method was immunoSEQ multiplex PCR. The top ten clones hold approximately 1.3% of a sample with around 180,000 clones, about 65% of them seen once. This sample comprised CD4+ T cells sorted from blood, obtained around week 49, from a patient treated with tofacitinib. The receptors here all came from a human donor with alopecia areata. Each CDR3 is given with its conserved first and last residue. The D gene is left open where the match is weak. Clone size is shown for a subset of rows, as once, few, many or a class of expanded clone.

J gene | clone size | D gene | V gene | CDR3 DNA | CDR3 protein
TRBJ2-1 | NA | NA | TRBV29-1 | TGCAGCGTTGTGGTGGGTCCCCCTTACAATGAGCAGTTCTTC | CSVVVGPPYNEQFF
TRBJ1-2 | few | TRBD1 | TRBV27 | TGTGCCAGCAGTTTTGTCGGACAGGGCCTGGGTTATGGCTACACCTTC | CASSFVGQGLGYGYTF
TRBJ2-4 | NA | TRBD1 | TRBV7-2 | TGTGCCAGCAGCTCTCACTCAGGGGGCCTTGAAAACATTCAGTACTTC | CASSSHSGGLENIQYF
TRBJ1-1 | NA | NA | TRBV29-1 | TGCAGCGTTGTAGGTTCGAGCACTGAAGCTTTCTTT | CSVVGSSTEAFF
TRBJ2-1 | NA | NA | TRBV19 | TGTGCCAGCAGGGCTTTGGGTCTGGGGGAGCAGTTCTTC | CASRALGLGEQFF
TRBJ2-1 | NA | NA | TRBV2 | TGTGCCAGCAGTGTTATGGGTGAGCAGTTCTTC | CASSVMGEQFF
TRBJ1-2 | NA | NA | TRBV5-1 | TGCGCCAGCAGCTTGGAGGGGCAGGCCGACTATGGCTACACCTTC | CASSLEGQADYGYTF
TRBJ2-2 | NA | NA | TRBV29-1 | TGCAGCGCCGACGTGACAGGAATCACCGGGGAGCTGTTTTTT | CSADVTGITGELFF
TRBJ1-6 | NA | NA | TRBV9 | TGTGCCAGCAGCCCCACAGGGCTAAGTTCACCCCTCCACTTT | CASSPTGLSSPLHF
TRBJ2-7 | NA | TRBD1 | TRBV29-1 | TGCAGCGTTGTTACCTCGGGCAGGGGGCGAATCTACGAGCAGTACTTC | CSVVTSGRGRIYEQYF
TRBJ2-1 | NA | NA | TRBV5-1 | TGCGCCAGCAGTCTGCACCCGGGACAAGGAAACAATGAGCAGTTCTTC | CASSLHPGQGNNEQFF
TRBJ2-2 | NA | TRBD2 | TRBV5-1 | TGCGCCAGCAGCTGGAATCCGACTGGAGCGGGGACCAACACCGGGGAGCTGTTTTTT | CASSWNPTGAGTNTGELFF
TRBJ2-3 | NA | NA | TRBV29-1 | TGCAGCGTTGAAGATCTGGCCGACCGTCCCACAGATACGCAGTATTTT | CSVEDLADRPTDTQYF
TRBJ1-5 | NA | NA | TRBV6-5 | TGTGCCAGCAGTTCTCAATATAGCAATCAGCCCCAGCATTTT | CASSSQYSNQPQHF
TRBJ2-5 | NA | NA | TRBV10-3 | TGTGCCATCAGTGACGTGGATATGGAGAGGTCCCAGTACTTC | CAISDVDMERSQYF
TRBJ2-4 | NA | TRBD1 | TRBV4-3 | TGCGCCAGCAGCCAGGACAGGGGCGTCAAAAACATTCAGTACTTC | CASSQDRGVKNIQYF
TRBJ2-7 | NA | NA | TRBV15 | TGTGCCACCACCCGGCCATACGAGCAGTACTTC | CATTRPYEQYF
TRBJ1-5 | few | NA | TRBV4-1 | TGCGCCAGCAGCCAAGATAGTGGACAGCCCTATAGCAATCAGCCCCAGCATTTT | CASSQDSGQPYSNQPQHF
TRBJ2-3 | NA | NA | TRBV27 | TGTGCCAGCAGCCCAGGGTCCATCGGACGCACGCAGTATTTT | CASSPGSIGRTQYF
TRBJ2-7 | NA | NA | TRBV11-2 | TGTGCCAGCAGGTCTCCCATAGGGGGCTACGAGCAGTACTTC | CASRSPIGGYEQYF
TRBJ2-2 | NA | NA | TRBV29-1 | TGCAGCGTTCGGACAGCAAGAACCGGGGAGCTGTTTTTT | CSVRTARTGELFF